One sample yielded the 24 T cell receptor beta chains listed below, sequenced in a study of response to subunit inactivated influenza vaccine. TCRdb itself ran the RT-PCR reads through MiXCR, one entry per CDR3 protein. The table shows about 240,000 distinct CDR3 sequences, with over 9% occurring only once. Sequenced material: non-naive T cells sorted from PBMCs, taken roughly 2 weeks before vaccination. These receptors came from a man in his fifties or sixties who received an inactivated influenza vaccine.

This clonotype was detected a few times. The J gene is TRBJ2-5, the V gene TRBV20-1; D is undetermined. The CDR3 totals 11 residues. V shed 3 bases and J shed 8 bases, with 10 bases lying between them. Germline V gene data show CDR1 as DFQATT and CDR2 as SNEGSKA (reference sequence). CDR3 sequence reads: CSASMALTQYF. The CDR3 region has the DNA TGCAGTGCTAGTATGGCCCTTACCCAGTACTTC.

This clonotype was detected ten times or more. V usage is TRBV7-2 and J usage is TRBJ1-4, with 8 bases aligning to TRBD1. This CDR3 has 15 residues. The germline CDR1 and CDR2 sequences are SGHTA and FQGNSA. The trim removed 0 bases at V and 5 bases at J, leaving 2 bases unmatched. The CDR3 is CASSLASGGNEKLFF. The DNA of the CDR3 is TGTGCCAGCAGCTTAGCGTCAGGGGGCAATGAAAAACTGTTTTTT. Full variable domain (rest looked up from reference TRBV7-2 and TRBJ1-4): GAGVSQSPSNKVTEKGKDVELRCDPISGHTALYWYRQSLGQGLEFLIYFQGNSAPDKSGLPSDRFSAERTGGSVSTLTIQRTQQEDSAVYLCASSLASGGNEKLFFGSGTQLSVL.

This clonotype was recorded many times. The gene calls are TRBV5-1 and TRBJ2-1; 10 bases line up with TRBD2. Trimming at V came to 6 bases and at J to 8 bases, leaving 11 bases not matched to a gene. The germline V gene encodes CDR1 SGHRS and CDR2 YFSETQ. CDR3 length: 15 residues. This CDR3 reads CASNRAGGPYDEQFF. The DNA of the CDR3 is TGCGCCAGCAATAGAGCGGGAGGGCCTTACGATGAGCAGTTCTTC. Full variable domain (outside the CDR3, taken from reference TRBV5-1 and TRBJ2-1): KAGVTQTPRYLIKTRGQQVTLSCSPISGHRSVSWYQQTPGQGLQFLFEYFSETQRNKGNFPGRFSGRQFSNSRSEMNVSTLELGDSALYLCASNRAGGPYDEQFFGPGTRLTVL.

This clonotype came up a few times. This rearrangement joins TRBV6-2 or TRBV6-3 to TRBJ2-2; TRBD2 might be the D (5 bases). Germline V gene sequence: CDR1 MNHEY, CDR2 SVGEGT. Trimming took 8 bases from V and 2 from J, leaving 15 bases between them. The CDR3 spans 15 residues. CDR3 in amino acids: CASSRASGNTGELFF. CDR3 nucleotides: TGTGCCAGCTCCCGGGCCTCGGGAAACACCGGGGAGCTGTTTTTT.

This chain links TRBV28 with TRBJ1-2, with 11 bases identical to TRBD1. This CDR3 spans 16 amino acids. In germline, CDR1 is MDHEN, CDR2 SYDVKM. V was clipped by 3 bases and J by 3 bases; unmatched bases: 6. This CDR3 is CASSFTDRGRYYGYTF. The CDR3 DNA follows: TGTGCCAGCAGTTTCACGGACAGGGGGCGGTACTATGGCTACACCTTC.

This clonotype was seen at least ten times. This CDR3 reads CASSSYSGTEYEKLFF. Written as DNA, the CDR3 is TGCGCCAGCAGCTCCTATTCCGGGACTGAGTATGAAAAACTGTTTTTT. The chain combines TRBV5-1 with TRBJ1-4; perhaps TRBD1 as D (5 bases). Trimming removed 3 bases from V and 6 bases from J, with 18 bases in between. The CDR3 extends over 16 amino acids. CDR1 and CDR2 (germline): SGHRS, YFSETQ.

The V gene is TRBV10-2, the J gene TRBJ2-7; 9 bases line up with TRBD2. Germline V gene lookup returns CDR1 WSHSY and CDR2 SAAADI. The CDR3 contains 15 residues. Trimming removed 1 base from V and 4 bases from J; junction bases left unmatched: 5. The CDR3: CASSEWAGGPYEQYF. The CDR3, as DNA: TGCGCCAGCAGTGAGTGGGCGGGAGGGCCTTACGAGCAGTACTTC.

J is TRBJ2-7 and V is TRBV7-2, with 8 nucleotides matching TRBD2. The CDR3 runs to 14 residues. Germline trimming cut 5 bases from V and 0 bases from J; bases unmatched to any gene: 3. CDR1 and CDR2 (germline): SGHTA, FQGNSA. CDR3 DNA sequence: TGTGCCAGCAGCCCGGGACTAGGCTCCTACGAGCAGTACTTC. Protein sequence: CASSPGLGSYEQYF.

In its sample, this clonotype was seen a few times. The CDR3 region has the DNA TGTGCCAGCAGGGCATTTAGCGGGAGGTACAATGAGCAGTTCTTC. Its protein product is CASRAFSGRYNEQFF. The rearrangement uses TRBV12-3 or TRBV12-4 and TRBJ2-1; 10 nucleotides agree with TRBD2. This CDR3 contains 15 residues. Losses at the gene ends were 6 bases for V and 4 bases for J; bases not matched to a gene: 6.

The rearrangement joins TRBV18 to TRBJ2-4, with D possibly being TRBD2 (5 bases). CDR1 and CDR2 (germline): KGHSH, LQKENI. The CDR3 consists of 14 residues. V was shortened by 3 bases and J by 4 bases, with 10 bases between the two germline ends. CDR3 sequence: CASSPRSGKNIQYF. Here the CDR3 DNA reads TGTGCCAGCTCACCCCGATCGGGAAAAAACATTCAGTACTTC.

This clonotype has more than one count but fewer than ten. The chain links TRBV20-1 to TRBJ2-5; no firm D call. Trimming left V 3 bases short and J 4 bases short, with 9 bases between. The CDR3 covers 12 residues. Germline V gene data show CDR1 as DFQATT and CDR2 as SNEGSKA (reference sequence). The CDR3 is CSARATGETQYF. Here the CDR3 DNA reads TGCAGTGCTAGGGCCACCGGAGAGACCCAGTACTTC.

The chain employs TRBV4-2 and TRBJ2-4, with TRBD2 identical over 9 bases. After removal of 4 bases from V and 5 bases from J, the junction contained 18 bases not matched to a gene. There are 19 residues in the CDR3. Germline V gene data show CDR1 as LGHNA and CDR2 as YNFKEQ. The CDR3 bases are TGTGCCAGCAGCCTCGGCCCGCCGCTAGCGGGGAGGGGAGAAAACATTCAGTACTTC. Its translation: CASSLGPPLAGRGENIQYF.

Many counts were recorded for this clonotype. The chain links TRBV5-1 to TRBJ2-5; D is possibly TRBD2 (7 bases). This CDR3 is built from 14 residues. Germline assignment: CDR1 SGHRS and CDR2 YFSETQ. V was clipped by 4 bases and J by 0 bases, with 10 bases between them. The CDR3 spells CASSTGTNQETQYF. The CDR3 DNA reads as TGCGCCAGCAGCACAGGGACTAACCAAGAGACCCAGTACTTC.

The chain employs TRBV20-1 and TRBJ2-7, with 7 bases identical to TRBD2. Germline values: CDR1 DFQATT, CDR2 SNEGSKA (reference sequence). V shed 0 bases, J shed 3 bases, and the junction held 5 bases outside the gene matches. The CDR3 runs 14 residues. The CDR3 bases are TGCAGTGCTAGAGATCTGAGGACTAGCTACGAGCAGTACTTC. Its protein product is CSARDLRTSYEQYF.

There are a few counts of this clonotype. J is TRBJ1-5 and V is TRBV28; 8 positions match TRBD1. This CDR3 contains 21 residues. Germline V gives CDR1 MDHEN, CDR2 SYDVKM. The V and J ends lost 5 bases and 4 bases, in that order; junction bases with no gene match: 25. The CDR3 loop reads CASSPQWTGRQGRGGNQPQHF. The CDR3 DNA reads TGTGCCAGCAGTCCCCAGTGGACAGGGAGGCAAGGAAGAGGTGGTAATCAGCCCCAGCATTTT.

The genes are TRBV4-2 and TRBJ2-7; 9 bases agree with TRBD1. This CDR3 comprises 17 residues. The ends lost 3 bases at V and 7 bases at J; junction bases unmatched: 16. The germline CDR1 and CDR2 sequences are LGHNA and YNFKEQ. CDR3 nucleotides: TGTGCCAGCAGCCATGTACCGGGACAGGGACCGTTCGGGGAGCAGTACTTC. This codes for CASSHVPGQGPFGEQYF.

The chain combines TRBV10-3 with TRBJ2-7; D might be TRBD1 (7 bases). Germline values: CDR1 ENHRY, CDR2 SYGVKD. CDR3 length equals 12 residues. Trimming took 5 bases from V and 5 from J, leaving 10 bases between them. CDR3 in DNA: TGTGCCATCAGTTTCAGGGGGGACGAGCAGTACTTC. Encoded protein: CAISFRGDEQYF.

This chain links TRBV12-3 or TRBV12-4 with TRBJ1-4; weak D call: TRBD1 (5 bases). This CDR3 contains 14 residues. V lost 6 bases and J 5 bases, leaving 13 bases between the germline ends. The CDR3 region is CASRTGVANEKLFF. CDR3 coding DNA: TGTGCCAGCAGGACGGGGGTGGCAAATGAAAAACTGTTTTTT.

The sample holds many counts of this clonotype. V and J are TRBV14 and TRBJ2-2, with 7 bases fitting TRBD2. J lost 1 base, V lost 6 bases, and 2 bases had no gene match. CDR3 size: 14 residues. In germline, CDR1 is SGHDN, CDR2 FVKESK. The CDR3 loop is CASRSGVNTGELFF. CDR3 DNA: TGTGCCAGCAGGAGCGGGGTGAACACCGGGGAGCTGTTTTTT.

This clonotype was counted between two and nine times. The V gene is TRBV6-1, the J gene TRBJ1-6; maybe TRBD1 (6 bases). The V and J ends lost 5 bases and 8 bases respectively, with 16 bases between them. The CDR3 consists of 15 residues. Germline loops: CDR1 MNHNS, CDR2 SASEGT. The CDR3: CASSRQEGGYSPLHF. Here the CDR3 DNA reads TGTGCCAGCAGTCGTCAGGAGGGGGGTTATTCACCCCTCCACTTT.

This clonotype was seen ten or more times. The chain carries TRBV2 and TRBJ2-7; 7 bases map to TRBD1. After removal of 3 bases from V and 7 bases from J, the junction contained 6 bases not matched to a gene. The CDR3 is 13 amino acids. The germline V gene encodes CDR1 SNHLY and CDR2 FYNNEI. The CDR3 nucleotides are TGTGCCAGCAGTGATGGGACAGTAAGAGAGCAGTACTTC. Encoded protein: CASSDGTVREQYF.

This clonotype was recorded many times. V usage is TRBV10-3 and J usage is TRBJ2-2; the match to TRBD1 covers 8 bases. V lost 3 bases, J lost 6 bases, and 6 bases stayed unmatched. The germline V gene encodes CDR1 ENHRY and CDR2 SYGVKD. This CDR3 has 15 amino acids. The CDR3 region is CAISDPGQVAGELFF. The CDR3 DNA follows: TGTGCCATCAGTGACCCGGGACAGGTCGCCGGGGAGCTGTTTTTT.

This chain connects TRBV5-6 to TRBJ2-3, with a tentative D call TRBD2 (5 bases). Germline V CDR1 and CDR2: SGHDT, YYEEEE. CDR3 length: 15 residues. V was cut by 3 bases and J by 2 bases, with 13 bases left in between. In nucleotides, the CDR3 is TGTGCCAGCAGCTACCCTGGACTGAACACAGATACGCAGTATTTT. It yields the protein CASSYPGLNTDTQYF.

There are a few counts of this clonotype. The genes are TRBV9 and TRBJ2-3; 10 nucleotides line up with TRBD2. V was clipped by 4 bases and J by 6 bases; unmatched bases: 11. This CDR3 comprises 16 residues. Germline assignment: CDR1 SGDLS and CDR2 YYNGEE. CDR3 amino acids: CASSLGLAGAGDTQYF. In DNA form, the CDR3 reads TGTGCCAGCAGCCTTGGGCTAGCGGGGGCTGGGGATACGCAGTATTTT.